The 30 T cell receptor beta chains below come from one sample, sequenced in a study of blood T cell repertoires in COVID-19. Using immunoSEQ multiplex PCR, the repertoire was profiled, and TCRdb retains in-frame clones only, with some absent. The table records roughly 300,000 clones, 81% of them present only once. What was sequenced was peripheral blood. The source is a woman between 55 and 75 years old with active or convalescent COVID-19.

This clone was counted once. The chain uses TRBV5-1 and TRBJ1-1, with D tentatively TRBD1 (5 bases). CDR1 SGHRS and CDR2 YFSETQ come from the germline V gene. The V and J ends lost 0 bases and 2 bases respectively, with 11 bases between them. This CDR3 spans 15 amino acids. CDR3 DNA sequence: TGCGCCAGCAGCTTGGTAGGTGGGGCCAACACTGAAGCTTTCTTT. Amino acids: CASSLVGGANTEAFF.

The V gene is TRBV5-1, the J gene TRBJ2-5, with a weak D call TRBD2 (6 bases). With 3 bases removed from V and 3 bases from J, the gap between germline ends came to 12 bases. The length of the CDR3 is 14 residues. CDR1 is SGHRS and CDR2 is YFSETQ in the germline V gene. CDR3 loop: CASSWGVIKETQYF. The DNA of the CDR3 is TGCGCCAGCAGCTGGGGGGTGATTAAAGAGACCCAGTACTTC.

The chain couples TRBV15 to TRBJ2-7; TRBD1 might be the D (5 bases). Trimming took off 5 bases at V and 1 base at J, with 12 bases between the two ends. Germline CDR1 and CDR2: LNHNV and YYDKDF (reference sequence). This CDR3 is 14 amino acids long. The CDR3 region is CATSSTAWSYEQYF. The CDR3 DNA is TGTGCCACCAGCTCGACAGCGTGGTCCTACGAGCAGTACTTC. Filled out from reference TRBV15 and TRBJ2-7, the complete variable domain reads DAMVIQNPRYQVTQFGKPVTLSCSQTLNHNVMYWYQQKSSQAPKLLFHYYDKDFNNEADTPDNFQSRRPNTSFCFLDIRSPGLGDTAMYLCATSSTAWSYEQYFGPGTRLTVT.

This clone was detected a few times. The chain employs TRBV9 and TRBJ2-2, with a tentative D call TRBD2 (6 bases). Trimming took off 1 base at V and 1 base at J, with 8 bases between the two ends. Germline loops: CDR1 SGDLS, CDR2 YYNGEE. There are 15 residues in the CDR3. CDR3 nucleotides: TGTGCCAGCAGCGTACGCGGGGTGAACACCGGGGAGCTGTTTTTT. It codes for CASSVRGVNTGELFF. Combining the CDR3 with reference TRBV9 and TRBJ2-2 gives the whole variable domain DSGVTQTPKHLITATGQRVTLRCSPRSGDLSVYWYQQSLDQGLQFLIQYYNGEERAKGNILERFSAQQFPDLHSELNLSSLELGDSALYFCASSVRGVNTGELFFGEGSRLTVL.

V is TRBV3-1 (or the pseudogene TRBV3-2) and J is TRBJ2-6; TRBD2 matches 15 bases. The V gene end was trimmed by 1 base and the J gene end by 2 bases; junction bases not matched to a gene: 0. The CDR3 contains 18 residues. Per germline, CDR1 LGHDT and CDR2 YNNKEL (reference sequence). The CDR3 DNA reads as TGTGCCAGCAGCCAAGGGACTAGCGGGGGGGCTGGGGCCAACGTCCTGACTTTC. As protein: CASSQGTSGGAGANVLTF.

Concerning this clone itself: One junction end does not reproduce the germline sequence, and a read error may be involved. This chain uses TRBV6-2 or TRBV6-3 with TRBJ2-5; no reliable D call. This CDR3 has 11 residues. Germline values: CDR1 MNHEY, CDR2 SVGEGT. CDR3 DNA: TGTGCCAGCAGCCGCTTAGAGGCCCAGTACTTC. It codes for CASSRLEAQYF.

The CDR3 region is CASSPGGFGAFF. The CDR3 nucleotides are TGTGCCAGCAGCCCTGGGGGGTTTGGAGCTTTCTTT. The chain uses TRBV7-2 and TRBJ1-1; possibly TRBD1 for D (5 bases). The V gene's germline CDR1 is SGHTA and CDR2 FQGNSA. The CDR3 is 12 amino acids. The ends were cut back, 5 bases at V and 10 bases at J, with 14 bases in the middle.

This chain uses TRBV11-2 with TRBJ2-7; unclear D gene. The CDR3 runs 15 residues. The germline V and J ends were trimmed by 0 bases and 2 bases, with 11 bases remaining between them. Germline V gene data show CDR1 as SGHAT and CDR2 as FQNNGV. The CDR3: CASSLDSQSPYEQYF. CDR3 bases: TGTGCCAGCAGCTTAGATTCGCAGTCCCCCTACGAGCAGTACTTC.

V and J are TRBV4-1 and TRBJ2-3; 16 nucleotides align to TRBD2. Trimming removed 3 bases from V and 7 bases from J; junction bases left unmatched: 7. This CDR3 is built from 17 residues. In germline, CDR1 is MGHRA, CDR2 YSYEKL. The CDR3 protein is CASSQISGLAGGYTQYF. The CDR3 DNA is TGCGCCAGCAGCCAGATATCGGGACTAGCGGGGGGGTATACGCAGTATTTT.

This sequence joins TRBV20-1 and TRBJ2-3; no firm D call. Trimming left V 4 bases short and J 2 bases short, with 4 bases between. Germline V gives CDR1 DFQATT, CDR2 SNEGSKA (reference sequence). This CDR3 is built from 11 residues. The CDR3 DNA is TGCAGTGCTATACACACAGATACGCAGTATTTT. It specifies CSAIHTDTQYF.

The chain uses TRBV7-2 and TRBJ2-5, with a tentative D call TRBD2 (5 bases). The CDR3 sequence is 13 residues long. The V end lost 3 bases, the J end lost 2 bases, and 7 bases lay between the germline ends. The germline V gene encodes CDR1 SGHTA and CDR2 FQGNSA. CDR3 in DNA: TGTGCCAGCAGCTTCTCGGGGCAAGAGACCCAGTACTTC. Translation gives CASSFSGQETQYF.

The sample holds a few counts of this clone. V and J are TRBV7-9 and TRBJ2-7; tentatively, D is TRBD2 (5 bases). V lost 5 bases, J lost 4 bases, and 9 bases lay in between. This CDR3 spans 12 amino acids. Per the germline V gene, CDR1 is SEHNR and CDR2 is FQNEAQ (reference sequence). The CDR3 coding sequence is TGTGCCAGCAGCGCGGGCCTTTACGAGCAGTACTTC. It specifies CASSAGLYEQYF. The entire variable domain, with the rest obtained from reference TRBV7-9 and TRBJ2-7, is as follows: DTGVSQNPRHKITKRGQNVTFRCDPISEHNRLYWYRQTLGQGPEFLTYFQNEAQLEKSRLLSDRFSAERPKGSFSTLEIQRTEQGDSAMYLCASSAGLYEQYFGPGTRLTVT.

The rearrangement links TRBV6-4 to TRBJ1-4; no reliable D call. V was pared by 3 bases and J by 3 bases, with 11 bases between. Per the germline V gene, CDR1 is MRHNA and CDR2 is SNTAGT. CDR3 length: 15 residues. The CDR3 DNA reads TGTGCCAGCAGTGATTCGGGTTCGCCTAATGAAAAACTGTTTTTT. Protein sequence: CASSDSGSPNEKLFF.

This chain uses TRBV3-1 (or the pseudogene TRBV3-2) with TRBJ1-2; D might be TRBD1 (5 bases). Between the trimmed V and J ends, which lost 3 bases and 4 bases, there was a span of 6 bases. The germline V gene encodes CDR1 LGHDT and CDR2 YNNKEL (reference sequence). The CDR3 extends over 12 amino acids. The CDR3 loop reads CASSQGGYGYTF. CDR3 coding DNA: TGTGCCAGCAGCCAGGGGGGCTATGGCTACACCTTC.

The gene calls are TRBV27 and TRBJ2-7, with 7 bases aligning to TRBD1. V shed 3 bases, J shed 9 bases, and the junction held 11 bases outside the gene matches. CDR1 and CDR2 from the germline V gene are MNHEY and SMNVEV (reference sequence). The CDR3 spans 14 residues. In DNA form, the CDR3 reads TGTGCCAGCAGTTTTTCAGACAGGGAGTCTGTGCAGTACTTC. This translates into CASSFSDRESVQYF.

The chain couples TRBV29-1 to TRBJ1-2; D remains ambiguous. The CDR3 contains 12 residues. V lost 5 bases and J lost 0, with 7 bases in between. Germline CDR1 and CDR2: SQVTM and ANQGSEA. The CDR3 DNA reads TGCAGCGTTAAGACATCTAACTATGGCTACACCTTC. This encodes CSVKTSNYGYTF. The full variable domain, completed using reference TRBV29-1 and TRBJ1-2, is SAVISQKPSRDICQRGTSLTIQCQVDSQVTMMFWYRQQPGQSLTLIATANQGSEATYESGFVIDKFPISRPNLTFSTLTVSNMSPEDSSIYLCSVKTSNYGYTFGSGTRLTVV.

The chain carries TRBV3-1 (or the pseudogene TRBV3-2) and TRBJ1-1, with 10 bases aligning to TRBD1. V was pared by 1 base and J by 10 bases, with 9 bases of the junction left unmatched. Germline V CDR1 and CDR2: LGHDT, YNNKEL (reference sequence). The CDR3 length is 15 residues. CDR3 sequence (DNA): TGTGCCAGCAGCCAAGGGACAGGGGGAGCCTTTGGAGCTTTCTTT. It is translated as CASSQGTGGAFGAFF.

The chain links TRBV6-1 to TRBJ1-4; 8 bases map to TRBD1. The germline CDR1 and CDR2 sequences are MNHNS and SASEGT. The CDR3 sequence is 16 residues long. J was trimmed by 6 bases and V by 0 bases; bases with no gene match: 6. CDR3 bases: TGTGCCAGCAGTGAAGCCCAAGGACAGGGTGATGAAAAACTGTTTTTT. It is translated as CASSEAQGQGDEKLFF.

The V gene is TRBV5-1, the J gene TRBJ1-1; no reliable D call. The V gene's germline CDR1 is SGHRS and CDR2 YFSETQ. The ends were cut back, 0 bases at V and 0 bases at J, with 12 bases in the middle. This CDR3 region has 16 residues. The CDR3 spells CASSLEEGLMNTEAFF. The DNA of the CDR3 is TGCGCCAGCAGCTTGGAAGAGGGTCTCATGAACACTGAAGCTTTCTTT.

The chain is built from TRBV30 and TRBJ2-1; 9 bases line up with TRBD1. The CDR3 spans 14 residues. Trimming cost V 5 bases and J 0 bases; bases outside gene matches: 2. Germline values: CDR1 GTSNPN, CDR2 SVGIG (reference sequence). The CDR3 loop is CAWETGGSYNEQFF. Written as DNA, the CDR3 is TGTGCCTGGGAGACAGGGGGCTCCTACAATGAGCAGTTCTTC.

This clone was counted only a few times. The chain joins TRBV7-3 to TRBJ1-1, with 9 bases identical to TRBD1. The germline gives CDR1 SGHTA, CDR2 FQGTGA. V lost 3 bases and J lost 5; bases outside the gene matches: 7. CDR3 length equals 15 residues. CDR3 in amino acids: CASSLAPGTGTEAFF. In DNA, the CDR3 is TGTGCCAGCAGCTTGGCCCCCGGGACAGGGACTGAAGCTTTCTTT.

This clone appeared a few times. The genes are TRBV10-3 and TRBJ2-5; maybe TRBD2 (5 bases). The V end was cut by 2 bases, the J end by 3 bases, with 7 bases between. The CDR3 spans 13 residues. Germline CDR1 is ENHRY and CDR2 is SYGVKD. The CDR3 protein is CAISERREETQYF. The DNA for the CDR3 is TGTGCCATCAGTGAGCGGCGGGAAGAGACCCAGTACTTC.

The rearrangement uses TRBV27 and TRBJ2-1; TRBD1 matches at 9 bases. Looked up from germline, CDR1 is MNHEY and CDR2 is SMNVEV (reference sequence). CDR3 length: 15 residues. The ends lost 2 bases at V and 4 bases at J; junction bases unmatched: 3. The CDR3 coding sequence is TGTGCCAGCAGTTTAGGGGACAGGGATTACAATGAGCAGTTCTTC. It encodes CASSLGDRDYNEQFF.

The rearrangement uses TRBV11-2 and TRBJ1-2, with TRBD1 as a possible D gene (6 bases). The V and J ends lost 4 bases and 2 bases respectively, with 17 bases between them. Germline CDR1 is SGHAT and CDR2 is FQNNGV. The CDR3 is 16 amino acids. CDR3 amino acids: CASSSLMDSTNYGYTF. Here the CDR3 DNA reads TGTGCCAGCAGCTCCTTGATGGACAGTACAAACTATGGCTACACCTTC.

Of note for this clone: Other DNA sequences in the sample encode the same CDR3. For the CDR3, the DNA is TGTGCCATCAGTGCTGACAGGGGGGGCAATCAGCCCCAGCATTTT. Its translation: CAISADRGGNQPQHF. This sequence joins TRBV10-3 and TRBJ1-5; 9 positions match TRBD1. J was trimmed by 2 bases and V by 4 bases; bases with no gene match: 3. CDR3 length: 15 residues. Germline CDR1 is ENHRY and CDR2 is SYGVKD.

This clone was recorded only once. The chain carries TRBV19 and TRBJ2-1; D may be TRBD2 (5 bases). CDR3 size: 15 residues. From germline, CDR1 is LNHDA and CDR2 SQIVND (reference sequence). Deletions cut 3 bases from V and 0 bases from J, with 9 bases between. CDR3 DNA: TGTGCCAGTAGTATCCGCGACTACTCCTACAATGAGCAGTTCTTC. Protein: CASSIRDYSYNEQFF. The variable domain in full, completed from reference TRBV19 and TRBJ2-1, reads DGGITQSPKYLFRKEGQNVTLSCEQNLNHDAMYWYRQDPGQGLRLIYYSQIVNDFQKGDIAEGYSVSREKKESFPLTVTSAQKNPTAFYLCASSIRDYSYNEQFFGPGTRLTVL.

CDR3 DNA sequence: TGTGCCAGTAGTATTACAGGGGGGTCTGAAGCTTTCTTT. Amino acid sequence: CASSITGGSEAFF. The chain combines TRBV19 with TRBJ1-1; 8 bases align to TRBD1. Germline CDR1 and CDR2: LNHDA and SQIVND (reference sequence). CDR3 length equals 13 residues. V shed 3 bases and J 6 bases; nucleotides not matched to a gene: 3.

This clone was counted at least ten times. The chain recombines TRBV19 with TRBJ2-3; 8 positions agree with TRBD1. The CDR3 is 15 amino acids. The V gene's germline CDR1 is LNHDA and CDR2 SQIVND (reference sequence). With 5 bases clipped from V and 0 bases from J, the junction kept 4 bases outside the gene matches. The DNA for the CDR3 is TGTGCCAGTAGTTGGACAGGGCGTAGCACAGATACGCAGTATTTT. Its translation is CASSWTGRSTDTQYF. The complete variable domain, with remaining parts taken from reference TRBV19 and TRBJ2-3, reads DGGITQSPKYLFRKEGQNVTLSCEQNLNHDAMYWYRQDPGQGLRLIYYSQIVNDFQKGDIAEGYSVSREKKESFPLTVTSAQKNPTAFYLCASSWTGRSTDTQYFGPGTRLTVL.

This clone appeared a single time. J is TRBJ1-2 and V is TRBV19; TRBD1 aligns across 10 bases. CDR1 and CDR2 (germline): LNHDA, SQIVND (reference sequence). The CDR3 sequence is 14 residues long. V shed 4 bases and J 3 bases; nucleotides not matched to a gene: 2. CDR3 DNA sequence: TGTGCCAGTAGTAGAGGACAGGGGGACTATGGCTACACCTTC. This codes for CASSRGQGDYGYTF.

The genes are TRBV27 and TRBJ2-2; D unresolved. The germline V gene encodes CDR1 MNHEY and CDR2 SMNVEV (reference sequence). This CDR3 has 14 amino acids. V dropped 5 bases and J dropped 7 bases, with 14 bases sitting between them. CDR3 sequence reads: CASSPDSFGGELFF. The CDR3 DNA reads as TGTGCCAGCAGTCCAGACTCTTTCGGCGGGGAGCTGTTTTTT.